What follows are 20 T cell receptor beta chains derived from one specimen sequenced in a study of blood T cell repertoires in COVID-19 (TCRdb year 2020). Libraries came from the immunoSEQ multiplex PCR assay. Not all clones reach the TCRdb copy of this immuneACCESS table, which keeps in-frame sequences only. Checked studies attribute under half of the gap to unresolved V genes and leave the rest unexplained. The sample records under 300,000 clones, around 90% of which are singletons. The ten largest clones capture approximately 2% of the sample. The sample consisted of peripheral blood. The origin of the receptors is a man aged 45 to 65 with acute or convalescent COVID-19.

The chain couples TRBV3-1 (or the pseudogene TRBV3-2) to TRBJ1-5; TRBD1 agrees at 8 bases. Germline CDR1 is LGHDT and CDR2 is YNNKEL (reference sequence). The J segment lost 4 bases and the V segment lost 5 bases, leaving 7 bases of the junction unmatched. There are 15 residues in the CDR3. DNA of the CDR3: TGTGCCAGCAGCTTGAGACAGGGGTGGAATCAGCCCCAGCATTTT. It encodes CASSLRQGWNQPQHF.

The genes are TRBV29-1 and TRBJ2-1; the match to TRBD1 covers 7 bases. Germline trimming cut 3 bases from V and 8 bases from J; bases unmatched to any gene: 4. The CDR3 loop spans 12 amino acids. Germline lookup yields CDR1 SQVTM and CDR2 ANQGSEA. The DNA of the CDR3 is TGCAGCGTTGACAGGGGGATCGATGAGCAGTTCTTC. It encodes CSVDRGIDEQFF.

The chain links TRBV4-1 to TRBJ1-5, with a weak D call TRBD1 (5 bases). The CDR3 is 13 amino acids. V was shortened by 0 bases and J by 10 bases, with 10 bases between the two germline ends. Germline CDR1 and CDR2: MGHRA and YSYEKL. CDR3 sequence: CASSQEVGTPQHF. CDR3 nucleotides: TGCGCCAGCAGCCAAGAGGTAGGGACTCCCCAGCATTTT.

V and J are TRBV2 and TRBJ2-1; the D is unclear. The CDR3 totals 15 residues. Germline assignment: CDR1 SNHLY and CDR2 FYNNEI. Between the trimmed V and J ends, which lost 1 base and 0 bases, there was a span of 7 bases. The CDR3 sequence: CASSEVVSSYNEQFF. In DNA, the CDR3 is TGTGCCAGCAGTGAAGTCGTGAGCTCCTACAATGAGCAGTTCTTC.

V usage is TRBV6-6 and J usage is TRBJ1-5; D is ambiguous. The CDR3 contains 13 residues. CDR1 and CDR2 (germline): MNHNY, SVGAGI (reference sequence). With 2 bases removed from V and 3 bases from J, the gap between germline ends came to 5 bases. The chain's CDR3 is CASSYEVNQPQHF. As DNA, the CDR3 is TGTGCCAGCAGTTACGAGGTCAATCAGCCCCAGCATTTT.

This clone occurred a few times. The chain uses TRBV6-5 and TRBJ1-2; no clear D. Trimming shortened V by 7 bases and J by 5 bases, and 20 bases separated the two germline ends. Germline-derived CDR1 and CDR2 are MNHEY and SVGAGI. This CDR3 spans 15 amino acids. For the CDR3, the DNA is TGTGCCAGCATAAAGGAGGAGCGAATTCATTATGGCTACACCTTC. Translating it yields CASIKEERIHYGYTF.

The chain is built from TRBV2 and TRBJ1-5; 9 bases align to TRBD1. Germline assignment: CDR1 SNHLY and CDR2 FYNNEI. The junction had 7 bases not matched to a gene; V was cut back by 11 bases and J by 2 bases. This CDR3 comprises 14 residues. The CDR3 DNA is TGTGCCGGGGGACAGGGTGATGGCAATCAGCCCCAGCATTTT. This sequence encodes CAGGQGDGNQPQHF.

The gene calls are TRBV12-1 and TRBJ1-4. TRBV12-1 is shown as a pseudogene. The CDR3 runs to 15 residues. The CDR3 coding sequence is TGTGCCAGCAGCCCCAACGGGGTATGTAATGAAAAACTGTTTTTT. Amino acid sequence: CASSPNGVCNEKLFF.

The chain is built from TRBV7-3 and TRBJ2-5, with D uncertain. Germline V CDR1 and CDR2: SGHTA, FQGTGA. V gave up 4 bases and J gave up 4 bases, with 10 bases separating them. The CDR3 is 13 residues long. The CDR3 loop is CASSSLTGETQYF. The CDR3 DNA reads as TGTGCCAGCAGCTCGCTGACGGGAGAGACCCAGTACTTC.

The V and J genes are TRBV5-1 and TRBJ2-5; 7 bases map to TRBD2. CDR3 length equals 15 residues. CDR1 SGHRS and CDR2 YFSETQ come from the germline V gene. Losses at the gene ends were 1 base for V and 4 bases for J; bases not matched to a gene: 7. In DNA, the CDR3 is TGCGCCAGCAGCTTGTTTGGGGAGGGTATAGAGACCCAGTACTTC. It yields the protein CASSLFGEGIETQYF.

The chain has TRBV6-2 or TRBV6-3 and TRBJ1-2, with D unclear. The germline CDR1 and CDR2 sequences are MNHEY and SVGEGT. The V end was cut by 4 bases, the J end by 8 bases, with 11 bases between. CDR3 length equals 12 residues. CDR3 sequence (DNA): TGTGCCAGCAGTTCGACCCCTAGAGGCTACACCTTC. It encodes CASSSTPRGYTF.

CDR3 sequence reads: CASSESLSGVGNEQFF. DNA of the CDR3: TGTGCCAGCAGTGAATCCCTTTCGGGGGTGGGCAATGAGCAGTTCTTC. The chain carries TRBV2 and TRBJ2-1, with D possibly TRBD2 on 6 matching bases. This CDR3 is built from 16 residues. Trimming took 2 bases from V and 6 from J, leaving 17 bases between them. The germline gives CDR1 SNHLY, CDR2 FYNNEI.

The rearrangement joins TRBV2 to TRBJ1-2, with TRBD1 matching 7 bases. Germline values: CDR1 SNHLY, CDR2 FYNNEI. V gave up 0 bases and J gave up 5 bases; unmatched junction bases: 3. There are 14 residues in the CDR3. The CDR3 region has the DNA TGTGCCAGCAGTGAAGCGCAACAGGGGTATGGCTACACCTTC. Protein product: CASSEAQQGYGYTF. Full variable domain (rest looked up from reference TRBV2 and TRBJ1-2): EPEVTQTPSHQVTQMGQEVILRCVPISNHLYFYWYRQILGQKVEFLVSFYNNEISEKSEIFDDQFSVERPDGSNFTLKIRSTKLEDSAMYFCASSEAQQGYGYTFGSGTRLTVV.

This sequence joins TRBV18 and TRBJ2-7; 13 bases agree with TRBD2. Germline assignment: CDR1 KGHSH and CDR2 LQKENI. J gave up 3 bases and V 3 bases, and 8 bases lay outside the gene matches. This CDR3 spans 17 amino acids. CDR3 protein: CASSPGPGLAGLYEQYF. The CDR3 region has the DNA TGTGCCAGCTCACCCGGACCGGGACTAGCGGGGCTCTACGAGCAGTACTTC.

V gene TRBV6-2 or TRBV6-3 combines with J gene TRBJ1-5, with 10 bases fitting TRBD1. The germline V gene encodes CDR1 MNHEY and CDR2 SVGEGT. V gave up 5 bases and J gave up 0 bases; unmatched junction bases: 7. The CDR3 has 17 residues. CDR3 nucleotide sequence: TGTGCCAGCAGTCGGGACAGGGGTCCCCGTAGCAATCAGCCCCAGCATTTT. Amino acid sequence: CASSRDRGPRSNQPQHF.

V and J are TRBV7-8 and TRBJ2-7; possibly TRBD1 for D (6 bases). The V gene's germline CDR1 is SGHVS and CDR2 FQNEAQ. V gave up 5 bases and J gave up 0 bases, with 14 bases separating them. The CDR3 is 15 residues long. CDR3 bases: TGTGCCAGCAGCCATGGGGCGGACAGCTCCTACGAGCAGTACTTC. Protein product: CASSHGADSSYEQYF.

This clone has a single count. CDR3 sequence reads: CASSLGGRGSPLHF. The DNA for the CDR3 is TGTGCCAGCAGCTTAGGCGGGAGGGGGTCACCCCTCCACTTT. The chain employs TRBV13 and TRBJ1-6; D is perhaps TRBD1 (6 bases). V lost 0 bases and J 10 bases, leaving 10 bases between the germline ends. Germline V gene lookup returns CDR1 PRHDT and CDR2 FYEKMQ (reference sequence). The length of the CDR3 is 14 residues.

The chain couples TRBV9 to TRBJ2-6; a weak D match, TRBD2 (5 bases). The germline CDR1 and CDR2 sequences are SGDLS and YYNGEE. V shed 0 bases and J shed 3 bases, with 7 bases lying between them. This CDR3 contains 15 residues. CDR3 sequence: CASSVAGNGANVLTF. Here the CDR3 DNA reads TGTGCCAGCAGCGTAGCGGGGAATGGGGCCAACGTCCTGACTTTC.

The V and J genes are TRBV9 and TRBJ2-1; tentative D call: TRBD2 (6 bases). Germline CDR1 and CDR2: SGDLS and YYNGEE. V was trimmed by 3 bases and J by 2 bases, leaving 18 bases between them. The length of the CDR3 is 17 residues. This CDR3 reads CASSEVPVGGTYNEQFF. DNA for the CDR3: TGTGCCAGCAGCGAGGTGCCAGTGGGGGGTACCTACAATGAGCAGTTCTTC.

This chain joins TRBV5-5 and TRBJ2-2, with D possibly matching TRBD2 (6 bases). The CDR3 runs 17 residues. The V end lost 4 bases, the J end lost 6 bases, and 22 bases lay between the germline ends. CDR1 and CDR2 (germline): SGHKS, YYEKEE (reference sequence). The CDR3 DNA follows: TGTGCCAGCAGCGTCTACTTAGGATGGGGGGTCGCCGGGGAGCTGTTTTTT. Amino acid sequence: CASSVYLGWGVAGELFF.